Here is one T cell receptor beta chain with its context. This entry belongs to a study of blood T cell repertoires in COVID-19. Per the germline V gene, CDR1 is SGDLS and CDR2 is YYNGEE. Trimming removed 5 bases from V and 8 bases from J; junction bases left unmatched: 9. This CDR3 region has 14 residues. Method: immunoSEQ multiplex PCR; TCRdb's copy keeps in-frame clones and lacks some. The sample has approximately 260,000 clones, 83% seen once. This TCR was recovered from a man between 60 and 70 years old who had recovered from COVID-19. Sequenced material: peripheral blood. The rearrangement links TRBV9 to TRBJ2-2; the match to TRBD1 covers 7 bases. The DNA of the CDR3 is TGTGCCAGCAGACACGACAGGGACGGGGGGGAGCTGTTTTTT. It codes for CASRHDRDGGELFF.